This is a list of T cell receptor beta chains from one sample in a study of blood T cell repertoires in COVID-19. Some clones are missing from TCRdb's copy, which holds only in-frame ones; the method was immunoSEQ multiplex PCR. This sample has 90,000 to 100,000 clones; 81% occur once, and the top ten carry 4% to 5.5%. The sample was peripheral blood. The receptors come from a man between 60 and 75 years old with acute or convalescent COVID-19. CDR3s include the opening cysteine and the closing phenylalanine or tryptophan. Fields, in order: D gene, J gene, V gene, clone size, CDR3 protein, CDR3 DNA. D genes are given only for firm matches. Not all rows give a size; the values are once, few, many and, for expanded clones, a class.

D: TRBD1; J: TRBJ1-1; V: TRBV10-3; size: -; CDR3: CAISERQGGITEAFF; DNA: TGTGCCATCAGTGAGAGACAGGGTGGGATCACTGAAGCTTTCTTT
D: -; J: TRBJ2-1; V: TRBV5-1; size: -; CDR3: CASSLGSESYNEQFF; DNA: TGCGCCAGCAGCTTGGGTAGCGAATCTTACAATGAGCAGTTCTTC
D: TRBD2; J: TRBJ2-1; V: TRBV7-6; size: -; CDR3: CASSLGRTSGSDEQFF; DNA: TGTGCCAGCAGCTTAGGGAGGACTAGCGGGAGCGATGAGCAGTTCTTC
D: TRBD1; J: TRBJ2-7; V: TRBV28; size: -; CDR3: CASRVPGTGVTYEQYF; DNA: TGTGCCAGCAGGGTCCCCGGGACAGGGGTTACCTACGAGCAGTACTTC
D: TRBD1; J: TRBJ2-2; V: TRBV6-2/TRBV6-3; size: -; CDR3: CASSRRQGVNTGELFF; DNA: TGTGCCAGCAGCCGACGACAGGGGGTGAACACCGGGGAGCTGTTTTTT
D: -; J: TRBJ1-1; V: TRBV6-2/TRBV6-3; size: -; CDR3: CASSFATRVATEAFF; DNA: TGTGCCAGCAGTTTCGCGACCCGGGTGGCCACTGAAGCTTTCTTT
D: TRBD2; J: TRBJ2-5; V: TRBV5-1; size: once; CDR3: CASSFGGSGGETQYF; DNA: TGCGCCAGCAGCTTCGGGGGGAGTGGGGGAGAGACCCAGTACTTC
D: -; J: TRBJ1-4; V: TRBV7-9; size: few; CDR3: CASSLILTGTNEKLFF; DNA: TGTGCCAGCAGCTTGATTCTGACTGGGACTAATGAAAAACTGTTTTTT
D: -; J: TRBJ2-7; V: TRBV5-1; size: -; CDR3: CASSSGILYEQYF; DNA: TGCGCCAGCAGCTCCGGGATTCTCTACGAGCAGTACTTC
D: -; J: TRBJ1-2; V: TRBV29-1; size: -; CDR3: CSVEDSGKPNYGYTF; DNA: TGCAGCGTTGAAGACTCAGGAAAACCTAACTATGGCTACACCTTC
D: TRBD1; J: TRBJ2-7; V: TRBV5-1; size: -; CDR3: CASSGGTGGAIIDHEQYF; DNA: TGCGCCAGCAGCGGTGGGACAGGGGGCGCGATAATCGACCACGAGCAGTACTTC
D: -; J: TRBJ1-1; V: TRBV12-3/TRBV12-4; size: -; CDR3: CASRGHPGTEAFF; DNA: TGTGCCAGCAGGGGACACCCGGGCACTGAAGCTTTCTTT
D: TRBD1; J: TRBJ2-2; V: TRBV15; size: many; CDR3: CATSSRQGDTGELFF; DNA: TGTGCCACCAGCAGCCGACAGGGGGACACCGGGGAGCTGTTTTTT
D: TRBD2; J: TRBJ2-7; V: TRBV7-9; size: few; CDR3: CASSLLSGTSSYEQYF; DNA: TGTGCCAGCAGCTTACTCTCAGGGACTAGCTCCTACGAGCAGTACTTC
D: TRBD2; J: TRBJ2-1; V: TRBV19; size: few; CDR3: CASSRSGGDQSYNEQFF; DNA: TGTGCCAGTAGCCGAAGCGGGGGCGATCAGTCCTACAATGAGCAGTTCTTC
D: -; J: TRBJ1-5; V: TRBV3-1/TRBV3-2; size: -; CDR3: CASSQTGMNNQPQHF; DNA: TGTGCCAGCAGCCAAACAGGTATGAATAATCAGCCCCAGCATTTT
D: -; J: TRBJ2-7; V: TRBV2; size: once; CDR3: CASNPPRAGSYEQYF; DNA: TGTGCCAGCAACCCACCCCGGGCGGGTTCCTACGAGCAGTACTTC
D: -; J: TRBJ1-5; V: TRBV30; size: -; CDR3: CAWAQGIGNQPQHF; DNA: TGTGCCTGGGCCCAGGGGATCGGCAATCAGCCCCAGCATTTT
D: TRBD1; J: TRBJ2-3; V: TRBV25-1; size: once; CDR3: CARKQGATDTQYF; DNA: TGTGCCAGGAAACAGGGGGCTACAGATACGCAGTATTTT
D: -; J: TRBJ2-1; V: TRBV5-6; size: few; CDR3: CASSHDRSFEQFF; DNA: TGTGCCAGCAGCCACGACAGGAGTTTTGAGCAGTTCTTC
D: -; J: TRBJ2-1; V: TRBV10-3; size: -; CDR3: CAISGDSNEQFF; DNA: TGTGCCATCAGTGGGGACTCTAATGAGCAGTTCTTC
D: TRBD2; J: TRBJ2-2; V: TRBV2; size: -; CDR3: CASSDRSSGRTGELFF; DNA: TGTGCCAGCAGTGACCGGTCTAGCGGGAGAACCGGGGAGCTGTTTTTT
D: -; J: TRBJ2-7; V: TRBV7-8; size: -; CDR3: CASSVTGTTYEQYF; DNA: TGTGCCAGCAGCGTAACCGGGACAACCTACGAGCAGTACTTC
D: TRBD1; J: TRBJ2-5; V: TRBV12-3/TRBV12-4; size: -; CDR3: CASSQGETETQYF; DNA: TGTGCCAGCAGTCAGGGGGAGACGGAGACCCAGTACTTC
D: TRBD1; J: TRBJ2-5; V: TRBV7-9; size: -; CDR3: CASSFGDREQETQYF; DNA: TGTGCCAGCAGCTTCGGTGACAGGGAACAAGAGACCCAGTACTTC
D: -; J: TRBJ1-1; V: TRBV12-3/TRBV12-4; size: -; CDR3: CASSQTEGAFF; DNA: TGTGCCAGCAGCCAGACAGAAGGAGCTTTCTTT
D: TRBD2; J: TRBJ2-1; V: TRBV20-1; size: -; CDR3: CSASALTSGSYNEQFF; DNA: TGCAGTGCTAGTGCCCTGACTAGCGGGAGCTACAATGAGCAGTTCTTC
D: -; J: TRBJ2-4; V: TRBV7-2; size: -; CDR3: CASSPRQTSLAKNIQYF; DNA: TGTGCCAGCAGCCCCCGACAGACAAGTCTAGCCAAAAACATTCAGTACTTC